This TCR beta chain is from a study of OX40 agonist ivuxolimab in advanced cancers. Study-level information: An anti-OX40 (CD134) antibody with agonistic activity, ivuxolimab, was administered to patients.

Clones were sequenced by immunoSEQ multiplex PCR, and TCRdb holds only the in-frame ones, with some missing. The data contain more than 95,000 clones, roughly 90% of them singletons. Autoimmune disease history or systemic immunosuppression led to patients being barred. The V gene's germline CDR1 is SGHTS and CDR2 YDEGEE. This CDR3 has 16 residues. Trimming removed 5 bases from V and 6 bases from J; junction bases left unmatched: 11. Overall study results and limits: At 0.1 to 3.0 mg/kg and by week 6, clonal expansion occurred in CD4+ and CD8+ blood T cells. Some nonresponders additionally presented with little normalized T-cell clonal expansion.

Concerning this clone itself: Its cognate antigen is unknown.

The chain links TRBV5-8 to TRBJ2-1; the match to TRBD2 covers 10 bases. This material consisted of CD4+ or CD8+ T cells sorted from blood, taken in a trial of the OX40 agonist ivuxolimab. The TCR originated in an adult with an advanced solid tumor such as melanoma, head and neck, liver or kidney cancer. In DNA form, the CDR3 reads TGTGCCAGCAGACTGGGCCTACTAGCGGGGTTCAATGAGCAGTTCTTC. It specifies CASRLGLLAGFNEQFF.